Each of the 17 T cell receptor beta chains below was sequenced from the same sample in a study of cytomegalovirus exposure and HLA in healthy donors. The PCR ran on 60 Vbeta and 13 Jbeta primers. TCRdb's copy holds only in-frame clones and misses some; the assay was immunoSEQ multiplex PCR. This sample has under 200,000 clones; around 80% occur once, and the top ten carry roughly 2%. Sequencing used PBMCs. All receptors come from a man aged 35-49 years in good health and CMV-seronegative.

This chain links TRBV29-1 with TRBJ2-5; the D is unclear. The CDR3 contains 15 residues. The V gene lost 0 bases and the J gene lost 2 bases, with 13 bases spanning the gap. Germline V CDR1 and CDR2: SQVTM, ANQGSEA. CDR3 sequence: CSVEDARSVQETQYF. For the CDR3, the DNA is TGCAGCGTTGAAGATGCGAGGAGCGTTCAAGAGACCCAGTACTTC. The whole variable domain, filled in from reference TRBV29-1 and TRBJ2-5, reads SAVISQKPSRDICQRGTSLTIQCQVDSQVTMMFWYRQQPGQSLTLIATANQGSEATYESGFVIDKFPISRPNLTFSTLTVSNMSPEDSSIYLCSVEDARSVQETQYFGPGTRLLVL.

This clone was observed a handful of times. J is TRBJ2-3 and V is TRBV7-9; 8 positions match TRBD1. The CDR3 totals 15 residues. Germline lookup yields CDR1 SEHNR and CDR2 FQNEAQ (reference sequence). The trim removed 2 bases at V and 3 bases at J, leaving 4 bases unmatched. CDR3 DNA sequence: TGTGCCAGCAGCTTACGGACAGGGAGGACAGATACGCAGTATTTT. Protein: CASSLRTGRTDTQYF. Supplemented by reference TRBV7-9 and TRBJ2-3, the full variable domain reads DTGVSQNPRHKITKRGQNVTFRCDPISEHNRLYWYRQTLGQGPEFLTYFQNEAQLEKSRLLSDRFSAERPKGSFSTLEIQRTEQGDSAMYLCASSLRTGRTDTQYFGPGTRLTVL.

V gene TRBV4-2 combines with J gene TRBJ2-2; 12 positions match TRBD1. The germline CDR1 and CDR2 sequences are LGHNA and YNFKEQ. CDR3 length equals 16 residues. J was trimmed by 7 bases and V by 5 bases; bases with no gene match: 8. The CDR3 sequence is CASSDPGTGGFGELFF. CDR3 bases: TGTGCCAGCAGCGACCCCGGGACAGGGGGCTTCGGGGAGCTGTTTTTT.

The chain links TRBV11-2 to TRBJ2-3, with 11 bases identical to TRBD2. J was trimmed by 5 bases and V by 6 bases; bases with no gene match: 4. The V gene's germline CDR1 is SGHAT and CDR2 FQNNGV. The CDR3 contains 14 residues. DNA for the CDR3: TGTGCCAGCAGTCAGCTAGCGGGAGGAGATACGCAGTATTTT. Its translation is CASSQLAGGDTQYF.

In DNA form, the CDR3 reads TGTGCCAGCAGCTTAGCGTCAGGGGTGGACTACGAGCAGTACTTC. Protein: CASSLASGVDYEQYF. The V and J genes are TRBV7-9 and TRBJ2-7; TRBD1 is a possible D gene (6 bases). The CDR3 extends over 15 amino acids. Deletions cut 0 bases from V and 3 bases from J, with 12 bases between. CDR1 is SEHNR and CDR2 is FQNEAQ in the germline V gene (reference sequence).

The chain recombines TRBV28 with TRBJ2-7, with D unresolved. This CDR3 has 13 residues. Germline lookup yields CDR1 MDHEN and CDR2 SYDVKM. V lost 3 bases, J lost 4 bases, and 10 bases lay in between. CDR3 in amino acids: CASSLGRSYEQYF. Written as DNA, the CDR3 is TGTGCCAGCAGTTTGGGCAGATCATACGAGCAGTACTTC.

The rearrangement links TRBV4-2 to TRBJ1-2; TRBD1 is a possible D gene (6 bases). V shed 0 bases and J shed 2 bases, with 10 bases lying between them. CDR1 is LGHNA, CDR2 YNFKEQ, per germline. CDR3 length equals 15 residues. The CDR3 DNA reads as TGTGCCAGCAGCCAAGATCCAGGGGCCAACTATGGCTACACCTTC. This codes for CASSQDPGANYGYTF.

The J gene is TRBJ2-5, the V gene TRBV19; D is possibly TRBD1 (5 bases). Trimming removed 3 bases at V and 9 bases at J, with 8 bases between. Germline V CDR1 and CDR2: LNHDA, SQIVND (reference sequence). This CDR3 has 11 amino acids. The CDR3 region has the DNA TGTGCCAGTAGTATGGAAGGGGCCCAGTACTTC. Translating gives CASSMEGAQYF.

The J gene is TRBJ1-6, the V gene TRBV6-1; 7 bases are shared with TRBD1. Germline V gene data show CDR1 as MNHNS and CDR2 as SASEGT. V dropped 3 bases and J dropped 5; count of bases not matched to a gene: 1. The CDR3 runs to 14 residues. The CDR3 DNA sequence: TGTGCCAGCAGTGAGGGGACAGATAATTCACCCCTCCACTTT. The encoded protein is CASSEGTDNSPLHF.

The CDR3 DNA reads as TGTGCCAGCGGGAACAGGGCAGCTAACTATGGCTACACCTTC. It is translated as CASGNRAANYGYTF. This rearrangement joins TRBV28 to TRBJ1-2, with D tentatively TRBD1 (6 bases). There are 14 residues in the CDR3. Trimming left V 8 bases short and J 0 bases short, with 13 bases between. Per the germline V gene, CDR1 is MDHEN and CDR2 is SYDVKM.

V is TRBV27 and J is TRBJ2-7; the match to TRBD1 covers 8 bases. This CDR3 contains 14 residues. The V gene end was trimmed by 8 bases and the J gene end by 5 bases; junction bases not matched to a gene: 11. Germline CDR1 reads MNHEY; CDR2 reads SMNVEV (reference sequence). CDR3 region: CASAPPGGVDEQYF. The CDR3 region has the DNA TGTGCCAGCGCACCCCCAGGGGGCGTTGACGAGCAGTACTTC.

The V call is TRBV7-2, the J call TRBJ1-3; TRBD1 matches at 8 bases. Losses at the gene ends were 5 bases for V and 0 bases for J; bases not matched to a gene: 9. This CDR3 has 17 amino acids. The germline V gene has CDR1 SGHTA and CDR2 FQGNSA. CDR3 amino acids: CASSLRQGLSSGNTIYF. CDR3 in DNA: TGTGCCAGCAGCCTAAGACAGGGGCTGAGCTCTGGAAACACCATATATTTT.

This chain uses TRBV28 with TRBJ1-5; D may be TRBD1 (6 bases). The germline CDR1 and CDR2 sequences are MDHEN and SYDVKM. The CDR3 has 14 amino acids. V dropped 6 bases and J dropped 4 bases, with 13 bases sitting between them. The CDR3 loop reads CASSSTGMNQPQHF. DNA of the CDR3: TGTGCCAGCAGCTCCACAGGGATGAATCAGCCCCAGCATTTT.

This chain connects TRBV21-1 to TRBJ1-3. TRBV21-1 counts as a pseudogene. This CDR3 region has 15 residues. DNA for the CDR3: TGTGCCAGCAGCAAACAAGGAGGGTTGCGAAACACCATATATTTT. As protein: CASSKQGGLRNTIYF.

This clone has a handful of counts. The chain recombines TRBV30 with TRBJ1-5; 8 positions match TRBD1. Germline V lookup: CDR1 GTSNPN, CDR2 SVGIG (reference sequence). CDR3 length: 15 amino acids. Trimming took 2 bases from V and 1 from J; bases not matched to a gene: 4. The CDR3 here is CAWSSDRGSNQPQHF. Here the CDR3 DNA reads TGTGCCTGGAGTTCCGACAGGGGAAGCAATCAGCCCCAGCATTTT.

CDR3 nucleotides: TGTGCCAGCAGCTCACCCTACAGGGGGCGCAGGGACTATGGCTACACCTTC. This gives the protein CASSSPYRGRRDYGYTF. The J gene is TRBJ1-2, the V gene TRBV5-5; 9 positions agree with TRBD1. The J segment lost 3 bases and the V segment lost 3 bases, leaving 12 bases of the junction unmatched. This CDR3 is 17 amino acids long. Germline V gene lookup returns CDR1 SGHKS and CDR2 YYEKEE (reference sequence).

This clone was found a few times. The V gene is TRBV25-1, the J gene TRBJ2-1; 10 bases line up with TRBD2. The trim removed 3 bases at V and 3 bases at J, leaving 8 bases unmatched. The CDR3 is 17 amino acids. The germline V gene encodes CDR1 MGHDK and CDR2 SYGVNS. CDR3 amino acids: CASSESKREGDYNEQFF. As DNA, the CDR3 is TGTGCCAGCAGTGAGTCGAAGCGGGAGGGAGACTACAATGAGCAGTTCTTC.